This entry concerns a single T cell receptor (beta chain). The sample has other DNA sequences that encode this CDR3 too. V gave up 3 bases and J gave up 6 bases; unmatched junction bases: 5. Germline-derived CDR1 and CDR2 are LGHNA and YSLEER. This CDR3 region has 15 residues. This entry is derived from a study of blood T cell repertoires in COVID-19. Study-level background: Italy, Spain and the United States were the sources of the convalescent and acute COVID-19 samples. PBMCs, B-cell-depleted T cells, or T cells were the source of the cDNA or gDNA that made up the material.

Original data processing: Using reference gene primer amplification, nucleated cell counts were estimated. TCRdb keeps only in-frame clones here, not all; method: immunoSEQ multiplex PCR. Clone size and the V and J calls come from that table; the DNA yielded D and trimming. The top ten hold 7.1% of the sample, which has about 240,000 clones, more than 75% seen once. The clonotype originates from a woman between 70 and 85 years old with active or convalescent COVID-19. The chain has TRBV4-3 and TRBJ1-5, with 10 bases matching TRBD1. Sample: peripheral blood. The DNA for the CDR3 is TGCGCCAGCAGCCAGGACAGGGGGGAAGGTCAGCCCCAGCATTTT. Translating gives CASSQDRGEGQPQHF.